The subject of this entry is one TCR beta chain. Antigen specificity is unknown. Random hexamers were used to reverse transcribe about 0.5 to 1 ug of RNA. Via MiXCR, TCRdb re-called the immunoSEQ multiplex PCR reads, giving one row per CDR3 protein. The table records some 200,000 distinct CDR3 sequences, nearly 95% of them present only once. The sample belongs to a study of CD8 T cells in Susac syndrome. Study-wide results and caveats: The study's TCR sequencing and HLA analysis covered a relatively small number of individuals, and the study acknowledged this.

Sequencing targeted TCR beta in T cells from blood (CD8+ and CD4+). The CDR3 covers 14 residues. CDR1 and CDR2 from the germline V gene are DFQATT and SNEGSKA (reference sequence). Deletions cut 4 bases from V and 3 bases from J, with 13 bases between. The specimen sequenced was CD4+ T cells from PBMCs. This TCR derives from a human donor with multiple sclerosis. The chain carries TRBV20-1 and TRBJ1-5; no reliable D call. CDR3 bases: TGCAGTGCTACCCCTTTGGGTTACAATCAGCCCCAGCATTTT. Protein: CSATPLGYNQPQHF.